This note documents a single T cell receptor beta chain sequence. Its antigen remains unidentified. The record originates from a study of cytomegalovirus exposure and HLA in healthy donors. Study-wide points: In a later analysis, DRB1 alleles had the most associated TCRs; HLA-C alleles the fewest. Several of the most significant clusters were apparently associated with common viral pathogens in a later analysis.

Trimming pared 2 bases from V and 3 bases from J, leaving 19 bases between. Germline V gene data show CDR1 as LNHDA and CDR2 as SQIVND (reference sequence). The CDR3 is made up of 17 amino acids. PCR was performed using 60 Vbeta and 13 Jbeta primers. Clones were read by immunoSEQ multiplex PCR, and TCRdb kept only the in-frame ones, dropping some. Of some 100,000 clones in the sample, 76% are singletons; the top ten hold about 4.2%. The TCR sequence derives from a woman aged 50 to 60 in good health and CMV-seropositive. V gene TRBV19 combines with J gene TRBJ1-2; D not resolved. Sequencing was done on a sample of PBMCs. As DNA, the CDR3 is TGTGCCAGTAGTATAATAAGAGGGAACGGCCGGGACTATGGCTACACCTTC. This codes for CASSIIRGNGRDYGYTF.